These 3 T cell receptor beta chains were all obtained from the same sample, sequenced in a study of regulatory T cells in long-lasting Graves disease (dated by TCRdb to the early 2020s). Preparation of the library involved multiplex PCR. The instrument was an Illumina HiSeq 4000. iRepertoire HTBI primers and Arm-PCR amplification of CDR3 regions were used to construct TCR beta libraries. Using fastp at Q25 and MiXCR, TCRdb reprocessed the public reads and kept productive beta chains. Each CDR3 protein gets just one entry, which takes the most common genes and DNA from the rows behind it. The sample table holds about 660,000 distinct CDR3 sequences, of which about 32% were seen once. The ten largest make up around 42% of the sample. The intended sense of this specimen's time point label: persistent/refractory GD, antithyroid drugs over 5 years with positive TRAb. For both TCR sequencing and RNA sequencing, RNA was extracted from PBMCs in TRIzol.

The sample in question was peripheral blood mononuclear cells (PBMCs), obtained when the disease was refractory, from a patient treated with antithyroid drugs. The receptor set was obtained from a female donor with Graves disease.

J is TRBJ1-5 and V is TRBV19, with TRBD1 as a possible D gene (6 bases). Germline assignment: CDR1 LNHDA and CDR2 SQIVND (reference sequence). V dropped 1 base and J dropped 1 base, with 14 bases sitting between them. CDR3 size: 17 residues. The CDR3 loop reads CASSIVPGQRSNQPQHF. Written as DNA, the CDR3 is TGTGCCAGTAGTATAGTCCCCGGACAGCGGAGCAATCAGCCCCAGCATTTT.

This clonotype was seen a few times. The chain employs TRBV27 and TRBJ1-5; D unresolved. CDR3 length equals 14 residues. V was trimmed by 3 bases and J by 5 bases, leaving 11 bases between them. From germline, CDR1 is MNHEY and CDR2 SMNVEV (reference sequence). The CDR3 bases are TGTGCCAGCAGTTTGAGTGTAGACTATCAGCCCCAGCATTTT. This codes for CASSLSVDYQPQHF.

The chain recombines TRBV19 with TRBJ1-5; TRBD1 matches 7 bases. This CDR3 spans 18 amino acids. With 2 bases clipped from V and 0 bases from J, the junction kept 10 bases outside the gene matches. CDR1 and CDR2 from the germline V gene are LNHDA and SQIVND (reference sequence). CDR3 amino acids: CASSIRPGTGVSNQPQHF. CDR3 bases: TGTGCCAGTAGTATAAGGCCCGGCACAGGGGTTAGCAATCAGCCCCAGCATTTT.